These 5 T cell receptor beta chains were sequenced from one sample in a study of T cell responses to AZD1222 COVID-19 vaccine (dated by TCRdb to the early 2020s). According to the study, the label for this sample's time point signals: baseline before first vaccination. The library was generated by the immunoSEQ multiplex PCR assay. TCRdb stores this immuneACCESS table with in-frame sequences only. Part of the clones is absent; in the studies checked, under half of the shortfall reflects unresolved V genes, and no reason is known for the rest. For this sample the table gives around 160,000 clones, of which about 93% were detected only once. The biggest ten clones account for roughly 5.6% of the sample. Sequenced here: peripheral blood, sampled on day 0 of AZD1222 vaccination. The receptors come from an adult in good health.

The table lists this clone with a count of one. The J gene is TRBJ2-7, the V gene TRBV19, with 7 bases aligning to TRBD2. This CDR3 comprises 13 residues. Germline CDR1 and CDR2: LNHDA and SQIVND (reference sequence). V lost 9 bases to trimming and J lost 7 bases; unmatched junction nucleotides: 12. The CDR3 DNA follows: TGTGCCAGCCGTAACGCGGGGGTCAGGGAGCAGTACTTC. Its translation is CASRNAGVREQYF.

This chain joins TRBV7-9 and TRBJ1-6; the D is unclear. The CDR3 has 15 residues. V lost 5 bases, J lost 1 base, and 9 bases lay in between. Germline lookup yields CDR1 SEHNR and CDR2 FQNEAQ (reference sequence). This CDR3 reads CASSPVASYNSPLHF. The CDR3 nucleotides are TGTGCCAGCAGCCCCGTCGCATCCTATAATTCACCCCTCCACTTT.

The chain couples TRBV2 to TRBJ1-6; D is uncertain. From germline, CDR1 is SNHLY and CDR2 FYNNEI. The CDR3 contains 13 residues. V shed 7 bases and J shed 9 bases, with 13 bases lying between them. The CDR3 DNA sequence: TGTGCCAGCACCACGGGAGATATTTCACCCCTCCACTTT. This translates into CASTTGDISPLHF.

The chain combines TRBV6-5 with TRBJ2-1, with TRBD2 matching 7 bases. J was trimmed by 2 bases and V by 6 bases; bases with no gene match: 7. Looked up from germline, CDR1 is MNHEY and CDR2 is SVGAGI. CDR3 length: 15 amino acids. The CDR3 nucleotides read TGTGCCAGCAGCCTAGCGGAAGACCCCTACAATGAGCAGTTCTTC. It codes for CASSLAEDPYNEQFF.

This clone has more than one count but fewer than ten. The chain links TRBV7-3 to TRBJ1-1; D not resolved. The CDR3 extends over 13 amino acids. The germline CDR1 and CDR2 sequences are SGHTA and FQGTGA. The germline V and J ends were trimmed by 1 base and 8 bases, with 11 bases remaining between them. In DNA form, the CDR3 reads TGTGCCAGCAGCTTAAAATTTGGGAGGGAAGCTTTCTTT. Amino acids: CASSLKFGREAFF.